This T cell receptor beta chain was observed in a study of blood T cell repertoires in COVID-19 (dated by TCRdb to about 2020). Background for the entire study: Collaborator samples came from the United States, Italy and Spain and covered acute and convalescent phases of COVID-19. The prospective study material was composed of cDNA or gDNA derived from T cells, B-cell-depleted T cells, or PBMCs. Subjects who had been exposed to COVID-19, were actively infected with it, or had recovered from it provided the deeply sampled blood TCRbeta repertoires that made up the dataset. The repertoires were made available in a free public database intended to serve as a resource for research on the immune response to SARS-CoV-2. Samples were obtained from the ongoing ImmuneRACE study (first 160 participants) and from 1,254 subjects provided by 6 global collaborators. The sample metadata nearly always contained a de-identified subject ID, COVID-19 status, age in years and sex. Where available, HLA class I and class II types were taken from metadata supplied by the sample provider and were not determined by assay-based typing. Overall study outcomes, separate from this receptor: The quantity of clinical and demographic metadata differed by source and by participant and was supplied without curation.

Trimming removed 6 bases from V and 4 bases from J, leaving 18 bases between the germline ends. The germline V gene provides CDR1 MDHEN and CDR2 SYDVKM. CDR3 length: 16 amino acids, cysteine to phenylalanine. The retained sequence is limited to the CDR3, 48 bases, with the frame set at the first base. Participants in the prospective study were aged roughly 18 to 100 years, lived in about two dozen United States geographic areas, and enrolled through a virtual design. In the prospective study, participants were assigned to cohorts based on the clinical history participants reported in a screening survey and a study questionnaire. ImmuneRACE Cohort 3 recovered participants were defined by two consecutive negative NP/OP PCR tests, healthcare professional clearance, or symptom resolution. Mobile phlebotomists in the prospective study collected whole blood, serum and a nasopharyngeal or oropharyngeal swab from every participant. Prospective study participants could optionally give additional blood draws and questionnaires over an approximately two-month period. Before DNA extraction, prospective study blood samples were shipped either frozen or at room temperature.

TCRbeta CDR3 regions were amplified from genomic DNA using the immunoSEQ Assay, a bias-controlled multiplex PCR. On the study's bioinformatics: The number of nucleated cells in each sample was estimated from the amplification of reference gene primers within the assay. To quantify the absolute abundance of each unique TCRbeta CDR3 rearrangement, sequence reads were collapsed and filtered. For each sample, productive Simpson clonality was calculated as the square root of Simpson's diversity index over productive rearrangements. The immuneACCESS repertoire file appears here via TCRdb, limited to in-frame rearrangements. These files lack a portion of the clones; in checked studies, under half of the deficit traces to unresolved V genes, and the cause of the others is not known. The V and J calls and the clone size are those of that table, but D and trimming were determined from the DNA. In this sample the table shows roughly 330,000 clones, about 89% of which occur a single time. The top ten clonotypes cover less than 6% of the sample.

Comment on this clone: Its antigen remains unidentified. Base qualities are missing; no much larger clone stands one base away.

Sequenced sample: PBMCs or T cells enriched from blood (not recorded which). The clonotype was recovered from a woman in her twenties or thirties who had recovered from COVID-19. This sequence uses TRBV28 and TRBJ1-4; the best D guess is TRBD1, with 5 bases matching. The DNA sequence follows: TGTGCCAGCAGCCGCATCGACGGGGGGAATAATGAAAAACTGTTTTTT. Its coded protein is CASSRIDGGNNEKLFF.